Below, 22 T cell receptor beta chains from the same sample are listed, as sequenced in a study of stem cell transplantation in POMP-related autoinflammatory disease. TCRdb's copy holds only in-frame clones and misses some; the assay was immunoSEQ multiplex PCR. The sample contains fewer than 30,000 clones, 75% to 90% of which appear only once. The input for sequencing was CD4+ T cells from PBMCs, taken before stem cell transplantation. The source is a human donor with POMP-related autoinflammation and immune dysregulation (PRAID).

V and J are TRBV5-1 and TRBJ1-1; D is ambiguous. V was shortened by 3 bases and J by 3 bases, with 9 bases between the two germline ends. The CDR3 is made up of 13 amino acids. Germline CDR1 and CDR2: SGHRS and YFSETQ. CDR3 coding DNA: TGCGCCAGCAGCTGGGATAGCGACACTGAAGCTTTCTTT. Translation: CASSWDSDTEAFF.

J is TRBJ2-3 and V is TRBV7-9, with 7 bases identical to TRBD2. The CDR3 is 18 residues long. The V and J ends lost 1 base and 0 bases, in that order; junction bases with no gene match: 10. Germline CDR1 and CDR2: SEHNR and FQNEAQ (reference sequence). The chain's CDR3 is CASSLGSAGVPSTDTQYF. In nucleotides, the CDR3 is TGTGCCAGCAGCTTAGGTTCGGCGGGAGTACCTAGCACAGATACGCAGTATTTT. Full variable domain (remainder filled in from reference TRBV7-9 and TRBJ2-3): DTGVSQNPRHKITKRGQNVTFRCDPISEHNRLYWYRQTLGQGPEFLTYFQNEAQLEKSRLLSDRFSAERPKGSFSTLEIQRTEQGDSAMYLCASSLGSAGVPSTDTQYFGPGTRLTVL.

V and J are TRBV5-4 and TRBJ2-7, with TRBD1 as a possible D gene (6 bases). V lost 3 bases to trimming and J lost 3 bases, with 16 bases between them. The CDR3 consists of 15 residues. CDR1 and CDR2 (germline): SGHNT, YYREEE (reference sequence). For the CDR3, the DNA is TGTGCCAGCAGCTGGGGACCGCAGGGGTACTACGAGCAGTACTTC. Translated, it gives CASSWGPQGYYEQYF.

This clone appeared once. This rearrangement joins TRBV5-1 to TRBJ2-3; D might be TRBD1 (5 bases). This CDR3 spans 15 amino acids. Germline-derived CDR1 and CDR2 are SGHRS and YFSETQ. V was trimmed by 4 bases and J by 3 bases, leaving 15 bases between them. The CDR3 DNA reads TGCGCCAGCAGCCCCGGCAGAAGGGGTACAGATACGCAGTATTTT. Translating gives CASSPGRRGTDTQYF. Full variable domain (missing parts from reference TRBV5-1 and TRBJ2-3): KAGVTQTPRYLIKTRGQQVTLSCSPISGHRSVSWYQQTPGQGLQFLFEYFSETQRNKGNFPGRFSGRQFSNSRSEMNVSTLELGDSALYLCASSPGRRGTDTQYFGPGTRLTVL.

CDR3 nucleotide sequence: TGTGCCAGCAGTTCGGATTGGGGCGGGACAAGGCCCACGGATGAGCAGTTCTTC. Encoded protein: CASSSDWGGTRPTDEQFF. This chain uses TRBV27 with TRBJ2-1, with D tentatively TRBD1 or TRBD2 (6 bases each). Germline V lookup: CDR1 MNHEY, CDR2 SMNVEV (reference sequence). The CDR3 runs 18 residues. V lost 4 bases and J lost 8, with 27 bases in between.

This rearrangement joins TRBV27 to TRBJ2-2, with D possibly being TRBD2 (6 bases). Deletions cut 3 bases from V and 2 bases from J, with 10 bases between. The CDR3 contains 15 residues. The germline CDR1 and CDR2 sequences are MNHEY and SMNVEV (reference sequence). CDR3 sequence (DNA): TGTGCCAGCAGTTTTGTGGGGGGAAACACCGGGGAGCTGTTTTTT. Protein product: CASSFVGGNTGELFF.

Points on this clone: This sample includes further DNA sequences coding for the same CDR3. The chain is built from TRBV30 and TRBJ2-1; maybe TRBD2 (8 bases). The CDR3 has 13 residues. The V end lost 0 bases, the J end lost 10 bases, and 13 bases lay between the germline ends. Germline assignment: CDR1 GTSNPN and CDR2 SVGIG (reference sequence). The CDR3, as DNA: TGTGCCTGGAGTGTAGGGGGCGGGGGGGAGCAGTTCTTC. Translated: CAWSVGGGGEQFF.

The chain uses TRBV5-1 and TRBJ1-1; D uncertain. CDR1 is SGHRS, CDR2 YFSETQ, per germline. V shed 2 bases and J shed 0 bases, with 8 bases lying between them. This CDR3 is built from 14 residues. The CDR3 bases are TGCGCCAGCAGCTTATGGATTTTGAACACTGAAGCTTTCTTT. As protein: CASSLWILNTEAFF.

The chain combines TRBV7-9 with TRBJ2-3; 11 nucleotides line up with TRBD2. CDR1 is SEHNR, CDR2 FQNEAQ, per germline (reference sequence). After removal of 5 bases from V and 1 base from J, the junction contained 11 bases not matched to a gene. This CDR3 has 18 amino acids. The CDR3 coding sequence is TGTGCCAGCAGCCTCAGTCGGGTACTAGCGGGAGGCACAGATACGCAGTATTTT. Its translation: CASSLSRVLAGGTDTQYF.

This chain joins TRBV25-1 and TRBJ1-2; D uncertain. Looked up from germline, CDR1 is MGHDK and CDR2 is SYGVNS. The CDR3 totals 15 residues. V was trimmed by 4 bases and J by 0 bases, leaving 12 bases between them. The CDR3 loop is CASSGVGGPNYGYTF. CDR3 sequence (DNA): TGTGCCAGCAGTGGGGTGGGTGGACCTAACTATGGCTACACCTTC.

V gene TRBV27 combines with J gene TRBJ1-1; 8 positions agree with TRBD1. Losses at the gene ends were 3 bases for V and 1 base for J; bases not matched to a gene: 10. The CDR3 extends over 17 amino acids. Germline-derived CDR1 and CDR2 are MNHEY and SMNVEV (reference sequence). CDR3 region: CASSFDHRDRQNTEAFF. The CDR3 DNA reads TGTGCCAGCAGTTTCGACCACAGGGACAGGCAGAACACTGAAGCTTTCTTT.

The chain couples TRBV25-1 to TRBJ1-2; D not certain. The CDR3 is 15 residues long. Trimming removed 5 bases from V and 5 bases from J, with 18 bases in between. Per germline, CDR1 MGHDK and CDR2 SYGVNS. CDR3 loop: CASSPRTALEYGYTF. CDR3 in DNA: TGTGCCAGCAGTCCACGCACCGCTCTTGAATATGGCTACACCTTC.

The chain joins TRBV5-1 to TRBJ2-3, with D perhaps TRBD1 or TRBD2 (5 bases each). V dropped 3 bases and J dropped 0 bases, with 11 bases sitting between them. CDR3 length equals 15 residues. Germline V gives CDR1 SGHRS, CDR2 YFSETQ. CDR3 residues: CASSWGGSSTDTQYF. The CDR3 DNA follows: TGCGCCAGCAGCTGGGGCGGGTCTAGCACAGATACGCAGTATTTT.

This clone was observed a handful of times. This chain joins TRBV10-1 and TRBJ2-7; D is ambiguous. Per the germline V gene, CDR1 is WNHNN and CDR2 is SYGVQD (reference sequence). CDR3 size: 15 residues. V dropped 2 bases and J dropped 3 bases, with 14 bases sitting between them. CDR3 loop: CASSEGGLPYYEQYF. DNA of the CDR3: TGCGCCAGCAGTGAGGGTGGCCTACCCTACTACGAGCAGTACTTC.

V gene TRBV7-2 combines with J gene TRBJ2-1; no reliable D call. V lost 5 bases, J lost 0 bases, and 8 bases lay in between. Per the germline V gene, CDR1 is SGHTA and CDR2 is FQGNSA. The CDR3 is made up of 14 amino acids. Written as DNA, the CDR3 is TGTGCCAGCAGCCGCGTAAGCTCCTACAATGAGCAGTTCTTC. This sequence encodes CASSRVSSYNEQFF. Using reference TRBV7-2 and TRBJ2-1 for the parts outside the CDR3, the full variable domain is GAGVSQSPSNKVTEKGKDVELRCDPISGHTALYWYRQSLGQGLEFLIYFQGNSAPDKSGLPSDRFSAERTGGSVSTLTIQRTQQEDSAVYLCASSRVSSYNEQFFGPGTRLTVL.

The rearrangement joins TRBV6-1 to TRBJ2-7; D unclear. Trimming cost V 4 bases and J 1 base, with 5 bases left between them. This CDR3 comprises 12 residues. Germline V gene sequence: CDR1 MNHNS, CDR2 SASEGT. DNA for the CDR3: TGTGCCAGCAGTGCCAGGTCCTACGAGCAGTACTTC. This encodes CASSARSYEQYF.

V and J are TRBV6-5 and TRBJ1-2; tentative D call: TRBD1 (5 bases). CDR1 is MNHEY, CDR2 SVGAGI, per germline. The CDR3 runs to 14 residues. V was clipped by 7 bases and J by 3 bases, with 15 bases between them. The CDR3 bases are TGTGCCAGCAATCCGACAGTGTGGGACTATGGCTACACCTTC. Translated: CASNPTVWDYGYTF.

This clone was detected a few times. The genes are TRBV7-2 and TRBJ1-5; D unclear. The length of the CDR3 is 12 residues. V was cut by 4 bases and J by 6 bases, with 7 bases left in between. The V gene's germline CDR1 is SGHTA and CDR2 FQGNSA. The CDR3 loop is CASSSPPQPQHF. The CDR3 nucleotides are TGTGCCAGCAGCTCCCCGCCTCAGCCCCAGCATTTT.

The V and J genes are TRBV11-2 and TRBJ1-2; D gene uncertain. The germline V gene has CDR1 SGHAT and CDR2 FQNNGV. Trimming pared 3 bases from V and 2 bases from J, leaving 7 bases between. The length of the CDR3 is 13 residues. CDR3 sequence: CASSLSGNYGYTF. The CDR3 DNA reads TGTGCCAGCAGCTTGTCAGGAAACTATGGCTACACCTTC.

This clone has more than one count but fewer than ten. The chain has TRBV19 and TRBJ1-2, with D possibly TRBD1 on 6 matching bases. V was cut by 3 bases and J by 1 base, with 9 bases left in between. This CDR3 has 14 residues. The germline gives CDR1 LNHDA, CDR2 SQIVND (reference sequence). The CDR3 region is CASSIHRVNYGYTF. The CDR3 DNA is TGTGCCAGTAGTATTCACAGGGTTAACTATGGCTACACCTTC.

The chain has TRBV7-8 and TRBJ2-3; D gene uncertain. CDR1 and CDR2 from the germline V gene are SGHVS and FQNEAQ. With 5 bases removed from V and 0 bases from J, the gap between germline ends came to 6 bases. The CDR3 extends over 13 amino acids. The CDR3 loop is CASSSYSTDTQYF. The CDR3 nucleotides read TGTGCCAGCAGCAGCTATAGCACAGATACGCAGTATTTT.

The V gene is TRBV5-1, the J gene TRBJ2-3; possibly TRBD2 for D (6 bases). V was shortened by 5 bases and J by 2 bases, with 9 bases between the two germline ends. The length of the CDR3 is 13 residues. The germline V gene encodes CDR1 SGHRS and CDR2 YFSETQ. The CDR3 DNA follows: TGCGCCAGCAGTTCGGGAGCCACAGATACGCAGTATTTT. This codes for CASSSGATDTQYF.